This T cell receptor beta chain was sequenced during a study of blood T cell repertoires in COVID-19. Germline V CDR1 and CDR2: SGHRS, YFSETQ. Trimming took off 0 bases at V and 3 bases at J, with 12 bases between the two ends. The CDR3 runs 15 residues. Only in-frame clones appear in the TCRdb table, and some are missing; sequencing was by immunoSEQ multiplex PCR. The sample shows tens of thousands of clones, roughly 84% of them seen only once. The receptor was isolated from a woman aged 55-69 years with acute or convalescent COVID-19. The sample taken for sequencing was peripheral blood. The rearrangement links TRBV5-1 to TRBJ1-2, with D perhaps TRBD1 (5 bases). For the CDR3, the DNA is TGCGCCAGCAGCTTGGACGACAGTTCCTACTATGGCTACACCTTC. Protein product: CASSLDDSSYYGYTF.